These 26 T cell receptor beta chains were sequenced from one sample in a study of blood T cells in healthy people across ages. Primed by a sample-barcoded 5' primer and a J-beta primer mix, a second PCR proceeded for about 6 to 11 cycles. Using its own MiXCR run on the 5' RACE reads, TCRdb lists one record per CDR3 protein. This sample has approximately 1,000,000 distinct CDR3 sequences; 35% to 45% occur once, and the top ten carry approximately 14%. The sequencing sample was made of blood. The receptors were sampled from a man between 18 and 29 years old in good health.

This clonotype has at least ten counts. This rearrangement joins TRBV12-3 or TRBV12-4 to TRBJ2-1, with 8 positions matching TRBD1. CDR3 length equals 13 residues. As DNA, the CDR3 is TGTGCTTCGACAGGGGAAATCTACAATGAGCAGTTCTTC. Its protein is CASTGEIYNEQFF.

The chain carries TRBV20-1 and TRBJ2-1, with 7 bases identical to TRBD2. After removal of 5 bases from V and 2 bases from J, the junction contained 3 bases not matched to a gene. The CDR3 spans 13 residues. Per the germline V gene, CDR1 is DFQATT and CDR2 is SNEGSKA (reference sequence). The CDR3 coding sequence is TGCAGTGCTGAACGGGGGGCCTACAATGAGCAGTTCTTC. Translated: CSAERGAYNEQFF.

The sample holds many counts of this clonotype. The junction does not match germline at one end; this may be a read error. The chain links TRBV20-1 to TRBJ2-5; 8 bases line up with TRBD2. There are 14 residues in the CDR3. Germline CDR1 is DFQATT and CDR2 is SNEGSKA (reference sequence). The CDR3 protein is CSARAGENGDEQYF. CDR3 nucleotides: TGCAGTGCCAGAGCGGGGGAAAACGGTGATGAGCAGTACTTC.

This clonotype appeared a few times. The chain uses TRBV27 and TRBJ1-1, with 7 bases aligning to TRBD1. CDR3 length: 15 amino acids. Germline CDR1 MNHEY, CDR2 SMNVEV (reference sequence). V gave up 6 bases and J gave up 3 bases; unmatched junction bases: 10. DNA for the CDR3: TGTGCCAGCAGACCTCTACAGGGGCCCTACACTGAAGCTTTCTTT. It encodes CASRPLQGPYTEAFF.

This clonotype has a handful of counts. This chain uses TRBV28 with TRBJ2-1; D is uncertain. This CDR3 comprises 13 residues. Germline V gene data show CDR1 as MDHEN and CDR2 as SYDVKM. V gave up 7 bases and J gave up 7 bases, with 14 bases separating them. As DNA, the CDR3 is TGTGCCAGCAAGTCGACGGTGGGGAATGAGCAGTTCTTC. This codes for CASKSTVGNEQFF.

This clonotype was seen more than once but under ten times. The chain employs TRBV20-1 and TRBJ2-5; 9 bases align to TRBD2. The DNA end is more similar to TRBJ2-7, so the J call may be wrong. CDR3 length: 15 amino acids. Germline-derived CDR1 and CDR2 are DFQATT and SNEGSKA (reference sequence). The CDR3 is CSARFPAGGLDEQYF. CDR3 coding DNA: TGCAGTGCTAGATTTCCAGCGGGGGGCCTCGACGAGCAGTACTTC.

This clonotype was recorded a few times. This rearrangement joins TRBV25-1 to TRBJ2-2; D gene unclear. From germline, CDR1 is MGHDK and CDR2 SYGVNS. The CDR3 runs 14 residues. V lost 3 bases and J 1 base, leaving 6 bases between the germline ends. CDR3 sequence reads: CASSDWLNTGELFF. Written as DNA, the CDR3 is TGTGCCAGCAGTGATTGGCTGAACACCGGGGAGCTGTTTTTT.

V usage is TRBV30 and J usage is TRBJ2-5; TRBD2 matches 10 bases. Losses at the gene ends were 0 bases for V and 11 bases for J; bases not matched to a gene: 12. Germline CDR1 GTSNPN, CDR2 SVGIG (reference sequence). CDR3 length: 15 amino acids. CDR3 nucleotides: TGTGCCTGGAGTGTAGGCTCTAGCGGGGGTGATGAGCAGTACTTC. Translating it yields CAWSVGSSGGDEQYF.

The V gene is TRBV12-3 or TRBV12-4, the J gene TRBJ2-7, with 7 bases matching TRBD2. The CDR3 covers 11 residues. J was trimmed by 6 bases and V by 4 bases; bases with no gene match: 0. CDR3 nucleotide sequence: TGTGCCAGCAGTTCTAGCGGCGAGCAGTACTTC. Protein product: CASSSSGEQYF.

This clonotype came up a few times. V usage is TRBV9 and J usage is TRBJ1-3, with D unresolved. Trimming took 3 bases from V and 4 from J, leaving 14 bases between them. This CDR3 comprises 15 residues. Germline-derived CDR1 and CDR2 are SGDLS and YYNGEE. In DNA form, the CDR3 reads TGTGCCAGCAGCGCCGAGGCCCTGCAGGGAAACACCATATATTTT. This codes for CASSAEALQGNTIYF.

Written as DNA, the CDR3 is TGTGCCAGCAGTTTAAAGCGGGACAGAAATCAGCCCCAGCATTTT. Translated, it gives CASSLKRDRNQPQHF. The rearrangement uses TRBV27 and TRBJ1-5, with 7 bases that match TRBD1. The germline gives CDR1 MNHEY, CDR2 SMNVEV (reference sequence). This CDR3 is 15 amino acids long. Trimming removed 2 bases from V and 4 bases from J; junction bases left unmatched: 5.

The chain couples TRBV6-1 to TRBJ2-1, with TRBD2 identical over 9 bases. Germline CDR1 MNHNS, CDR2 SASEGT. The CDR3 length is 16 residues. V shed 4 bases and J 0 bases; nucleotides not matched to a gene: 4. The DNA of the CDR3 is TGTGCCAGCAGTGGGGGGACTAGCAACTCCTACAATGAGCAGTTCTTC. The encoded protein is CASSGGTSNSYNEQFF.

The chain is built from TRBV4-1 and TRBJ1-5; TRBD1 agrees at 8 bases. This CDR3 contains 16 residues. Per germline, CDR1 MGHRA and CDR2 YSYEKL. V trimming: 2 bases; J trimming: 5 bases; junction bases outside the gene matches: 8. CDR3 sequence reads: CASSQLSTGVDQPQHF. For the CDR3, the DNA is TGCGCCAGCAGCCAATTATCGACAGGGGTGGATCAGCCCCAGCATTTT.

In this sample, this clonotype turned up a few times. The chain has TRBV10-3 and TRBJ2-7, with D tentatively TRBD1 or TRBD2 (5 bases each). This CDR3 spans 16 amino acids. V lost 0 bases to trimming and J lost 7 bases, with 19 bases between them. Looked up from germline, CDR1 is ENHRY and CDR2 is SYGVKD. This chain's CDR3 is CAISESSGTNYNEQYF. The CDR3 nucleotides read TGTGCCATCAGTGAGTCGTCCGGGACCAACTACAATGAGCAGTACTTC.

A note on this clonotype: A much larger clone sits a single nucleotide away, making a read error possible. The chain links TRBV12-3 or TRBV12-4 to TRBJ1-6, with 8 bases that match TRBD1. CDR3 length equals 16 residues. As DNA, the CDR3 is TGTGCCAGCAGTCACCTCTGGACAGGGCAAAATTCACCCCCCCACTTT. Amino acids: CASSHLWTGQNSPPHF.

This clonotype turned up a few times. The junction departs from the called germline gene at one end, perhaps through a read error. V usage is TRBV20-1 and J usage is TRBJ1-5; 8 nucleotides line up with TRBD1. The CDR3 contains 16 residues. Per the germline V gene, CDR1 is DFQATT and CDR2 is SNEGSKA (reference sequence). The CDR3 nucleotides read TGCAGTGCTAGAGCAGGGGGCTCCTTAAGCAAGCAGCCCCAGCATTTT. It translates to CSARAGGSLSKQPQHF.

The gene calls are TRBV20-1 and TRBJ2-3; no clear D. The CDR3 length is 12 residues. V was shortened by 3 bases and J by 2 bases, with 6 bases between the two germline ends. Germline V gene data show CDR1 as DFQATT and CDR2 as SNEGSKA (reference sequence). The CDR3 nucleotides read TGCAGTGCTAGCGCGGACACAGATACGCAGTATTTT. Its protein is CSASADTDTQYF.

This clonotype came up a few times. The rearrangement joins TRBV29-1 to TRBJ1-1, with D maybe TRBD1 (5 bases). CDR3 length: 13 amino acids. Per the germline V gene, CDR1 is SQVTM and CDR2 is ANQGSEA. V shed 2 bases and J shed 4 bases, with 11 bases lying between them. The DNA of the CDR3 is TGCAGCGTTGAAAGGGGCTGGAGCACTGAAGCTTTCTTT. Its translation: CSVERGWSTEAFF.

This clonotype was seen a few times. The chain recombines TRBV20-1 with TRBJ2-5; D perhaps matches TRBD2 (6 bases). The CDR3 extends over 15 amino acids. CDR1 and CDR2 (germline): DFQATT, SNEGSKA (reference sequence). V lost 5 bases and J lost 5, with 21 bases in between. The CDR3 sequence is CSAFSTSPFRETQYF. The CDR3 DNA reads as TGCAGTGCTTTCTCGACTAGTCCGTTCAGGGAGACCCAGTACTTC.

This sequence joins TRBV21-1 and TRBJ1-1; TRBD1, the table's D call, lacks a check against the DNA. TRBV21-1 is a listed pseudogene. The CDR3 runs 16 residues. CDR3 sequence (DNA): TGTGCCAGCAGCAAAGAGGGGCAGACGCCGAACACTGAAGCTTTCTTT. It encodes CASSKEGQTPNTEAFF.

This clonotype has more than one count but fewer than ten. The chain couples TRBV7-9 to TRBJ1-2; 7 nucleotides match TRBD1. The V and J ends lost 10 bases and 3 bases, in that order; junction bases with no gene match: 8. The germline V gene has CDR1 SEHNR and CDR2 FQNEAQ (reference sequence). There are 13 residues in the CDR3. The DNA of the CDR3 is TGTGCCACCGACAGGGAGGGAGACTATGGCTACACCTTC. This gives the protein CATDREGDYGYTF.

The V call is TRBV7-2, the J call TRBJ1-2; 8 nucleotides line up with TRBD1. CDR3 length: 15 amino acids. V shed 5 bases, J shed 4 bases, and the junction held 9 bases outside the gene matches. Germline V CDR1 and CDR2: SGHTA, FQGNSA. The DNA for the CDR3 is TGTGCCAGCAGCATAGACAGGGGCGCGGGCTATGGCTACACCTTC. It is translated as CASSIDRGAGYGYTF. Full variable domain (missing parts from reference TRBV7-2 and TRBJ1-2): GAGVSQSPSNKVTEKGKDVELRCDPISGHTALYWYRQSLGQGLEFLIYFQGNSAPDKSGLPSDRFSAERTGGSVSTLTIQRTQQEDSAVYLCASSIDRGAGYGYTFGSGTRLTVV.

The chain employs TRBV27 and TRBJ2-3; perhaps TRBD2 as D (6 bases). Germline V gene data show CDR1 as MNHEY and CDR2 as SMNVEV (reference sequence). The CDR3 is made up of 17 amino acids. V was shortened by 2 bases and J by 6 bases, with 21 bases between the two germline ends. CDR3 DNA sequence: TGTGCCAGCAGTTTACGTGGTAGCGGACACCCCGGGGATACGCAGTATTTT. Protein: CASSLRGSGHPGDTQYF.

This rearrangement joins TRBV21-1 to TRBJ2-5; the table's D call TRBD2 went unverified against the DNA. TRBV21-1 is a pseudogene. CDR3 size: 15 residues. In DNA form, the CDR3 reads TGTGCCAGCAGCTGTGACTCGCTAGGCATAGAGACCCAGTACTTC. Translated: CASSCDSLGIETQYF.

CDR3: CASSLVVGPDNEQYF. CDR3 DNA sequence: TGTGCCAGCAGCTTAGTGGTGGGCCCGGACAATGAGCAGTACTTC. The V gene is TRBV7-2, the J gene TRBJ2-5, with D tentatively TRBD1 (5 bases). There are 15 residues in the CDR3. Germline CDR1 reads SGHTA; CDR2 reads FQGNSA. With 1 base removed from V and 11 bases from J, the gap between germline ends came to 20 bases.

The chain employs TRBV5-1 and TRBJ2-1; TRBD1 matches at 7 bases. With the DNA end fitting TRBJ2-7 better, the J assignment may be wrong. The CDR3 length is 16 residues. Per germline, CDR1 SGHRS and CDR2 YFSETQ. The CDR3 sequence: CASSPQDRISYNEQYF. The CDR3 nucleotides are TGCGCCAGCAGCCCTCAGGACAGGATATCCTACAATGAGCAGTACTTC.